This T cell receptor (beta chain) was sequenced in a study of blood T cell repertoires in COVID-19. As for the study in general: PBMCs, B-cell-depleted T cells, or T cells provided the cDNA or gDNA that made up the material.

How the authors handled the data: Amplifying reference gene primers gave estimates of nucleated cell counts. The data were produced by immunoSEQ multiplex PCR, yet TCRdb's version contains in-frame clones alone and is incomplete. For V, J and clone size, that table is used; D and trimming come from the DNA. Of under 200,000 clones in the sample, approximately 91% were seen once. The CDR3 extends over 15 amino acids. Looked up from germline, CDR1 is LNHNV and CDR2 is YYDKDF (reference sequence). Germline trimming cut 7 bases from V and 1 base from J; bases unmatched to any gene: 3. This receptor was identified in a man between 65 and 85 years old with active or convalescent COVID-19. The rearrangement uses TRBV15 and TRBJ2-2, with 10 positions matching TRBD1. What was sequenced was peripheral blood. The CDR3 sequence: CATKTGGLNTGELFF. In nucleotides, the CDR3 is TGTGCCACCAAGACAGGGGGCTTGAACACCGGGGAGCTGTTTTTT.